The T cell receptor (beta chain) described here comes from a study of response to subunit inactivated influenza vaccine. On this clonotype: Its antigen is currently unknown.

The study, taken as a whole, reports: Authors suggested each seasonal flu vaccination may recruit only limited numbers of new T cells.

TCRdb re-derived calls from the RT-PCR reads in MiXCR, one entry per CDR3 protein. The sample holds 300,000 to 350,000 distinct CDR3 sequences; 22% are singletons and the top ten take around 10%. This CDR3 has 13 residues. V lost 7 bases to trimming and J lost 8 bases, with 12 bases between them. The germline gives CDR1 MGHDK, CDR2 SYGVNS. This TCR was recovered from a man aged 50 to 75 who received an inactivated influenza vaccine. V is TRBV25-1 and J is TRBJ1-6; D ambiguous. Source: PBMCs from blood, taken less than 22 months after vaccination. CDR3 sequence reads: CASKEIADSPLHF. The CDR3 DNA is TGTGCCAGCAAAGAGATAGCTGATTCACCCCTCCACTTT.